This paragraph reports one T cell receptor beta chain. What this receptor recognizes is not known. Per-base quality was not reported, and no clone a single base away is much larger than it. The data are from a study of memory CD4+ T cells and cytomegalovirus serostatus (dated by TCRdb to the late 2010s). For the study in its entirety: A total of around 35 healthy Belgian adults, of whom 9 were CMV seropositive and 24 were CMV seronegative, were included in the cohort. To replicate a published TCR-based CMV serostatus classifier, the study sequenced CD4+ memory TCRbeta repertoires from a Belgian cohort whose cytomegalovirus serostatus was known. Broad study findings and their caveats: CMV serostatus prediction reached a median bootstrapped AUC of approximately 0.96 with the original framework and about 0.91 with a US-trained random forest. Of under 200 previously reported CMV-associated TCRbeta sequences, about 72 appeared in the CD4+ memory repertoires, each in one to five individuals. Only CD4+CD45RO+ memory cells were sequenced, in contrast to the original study, in which naive and memory CD4+ and CD8+ populations were covered. Results were interpreted as suggesting that the CMV-associated TCR signature is largely present in the CD4+ memory repertoire. On the Belgian cohort, the classifier based on the original framework reached a median bootstrapped AUC of approximately 0.95, with a 95% CI of 0.76-1.00.

The Quick-DNA Microprep Kit was used to extract genomic DNA from the sorted cells. TCRbeta DNA was amplified with the immunoSEQ hsTCRbeta kit following the manufacturer's protocol. An Illumina MiSeq instrument was used to sequence the TCRbeta libraries. On the authors' methods: Once out-of-frame sequences had been removed, more than 2 million distinct TCRbeta sequences were left, which works out to an average of roughly 70,000 per individual. Two values were used to score each individual: the count of 150 to 200 previously reported CMV-associated TCRbeta sequences and the total count of productive distinct TCRbeta sequences. A beta-binomial model was reimplemented in Python, and scikit-learn random forests with default parameters were trained on US cohort data. On the Belgian cohort, classifier performance was reported as the median AUC, along with percentile confidence intervals, across 10,000 bootstrap iterations. The table was pulled from immuneACCESS by TCRdb, which kept in-frame rearrangements only. Such tables lose some clones; where checked, under half of the loss comes from unresolved V genes, and the rest has no known cause. V and J calls and clone size are copied from that table; D and trimming were computed from the DNA. In this sample the table shows 35,000 to 50,000 clones, 79% of which occur a single time. The ten top clones hold around 1.1% of the sample.

Single viable CD3+CD4+CD8-CD45RO+ cells were sorted as memory CD4+ T cells on a FACSAria II. CMV serostatus was determined with a Roche Elecsys assay detecting serum IgG against CMV pp150, pp28, p38 and p52. Once the samples were thawed, total CD4+ T cells were enriched through positive selection using CD4 magnetic microbeads. Samples originated from another study that specifically interrogated the CD4+ T cell memory repertoire. Peripheral blood mononuclear cells were isolated and cryopreserved according to standard operating procedures, and serum was kept at -80 degrees C. The staining relied on CD3-PerCP (BW264/56), CD4-APC (RPA-T4), CD45RO-PE (UCHT1) and CD8-Pacific Orange (3B5) antibodies, and Sytox blue was used to exclude non-viable cells. CDR1 and CDR2 are drawn from the germline V gene (reference sequence): SEHNR, FQNEAQ. Clipping removes 2 bases from V and 9 bases from J, with 14 as the unmatched junction base count. The CDR3 runs 17 residues from the cysteine to the phenylalanine. Only the CDR3 part of the read is kept: 51 bases, read in frame from the first base.

The receptor chain draws on TRBV7-9 and TRBJ2-1, and TRBD2 aligns with 9 junction nucleotides. Sample: memory CD4+ T cells from blood. The TCR was taken from an adult in good health and CMV-seronegative. CDR3 loop: CASSLSGLVAGDGEQFF. The nucleotide sequence is TGTGCCAGCAGCTTAAGTGGGCTGGTAGCGGGAGACGGTGAGCAGTTCTTC.